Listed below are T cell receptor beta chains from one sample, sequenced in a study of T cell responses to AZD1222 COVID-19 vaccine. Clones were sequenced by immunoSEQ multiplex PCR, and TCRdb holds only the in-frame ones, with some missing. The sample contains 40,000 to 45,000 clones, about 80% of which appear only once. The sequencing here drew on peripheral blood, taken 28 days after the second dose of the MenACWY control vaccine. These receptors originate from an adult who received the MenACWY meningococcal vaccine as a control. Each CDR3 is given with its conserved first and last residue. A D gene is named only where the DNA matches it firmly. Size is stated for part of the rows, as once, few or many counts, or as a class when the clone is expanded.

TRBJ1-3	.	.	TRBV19	CASSIGRNSGNTIYF	TGTGCCAGTAGTATAGGCAGGAACTCTGGAAACACCATATATTTT
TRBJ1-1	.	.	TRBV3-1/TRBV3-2	CASTSQPGLGGTEAFF	TGTGCCAGCACCTCCCAGCCGGGGCTAGGGGGAACTGAAGCTTTCTTT
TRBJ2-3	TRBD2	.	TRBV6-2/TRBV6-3	CASSYSSGGGTDTQYF	TGTGCCAGCAGTTACTCTAGCGGGGGGGGCACAGATACGCAGTATTTT
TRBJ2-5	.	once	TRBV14	CASTPQETQYF	TGTGCCAGCACCCCGCAAGAGACCCAGTACTTC
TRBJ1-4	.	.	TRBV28	CASSLRGSTNEKLFF	TGTGCCAGCAGTTTACGAGGATCGACTAATGAAAAACTGTTTTTT
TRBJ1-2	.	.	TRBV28	CASSLRGWGGYTF	TGTGCCAGCAGTTTAAGGGGGTGGGGCGGCTACACCTTC
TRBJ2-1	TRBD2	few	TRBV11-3	CASSLGGRVSEQFF	TGTGCCAGCAGCTTAGGCGGGAGGGTTAGTGAGCAGTTCTTC
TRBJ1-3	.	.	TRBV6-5	CASSFPESGNTIYF	TGTGCCAGCAGTTTCCCGGAGAGTGGAAACACCATATATTTT
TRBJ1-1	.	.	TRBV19	CASSIGKGETAFF	TGTGCCAGTAGTATAGGGAAGGGCGAGACGGCTTTCTTT
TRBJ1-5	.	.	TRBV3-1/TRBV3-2	CASSHGRRGRRDQPQHF	TGTGCCAGCAGCCACGGCAGGCGGGGGCGCCGAGATCAGCCCCAGCATTTT
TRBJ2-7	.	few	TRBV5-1	CASSFETEYHF	TGCGCCAGCAGCTTTGAGACGGAGTATCACTTC
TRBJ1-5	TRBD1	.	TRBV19	CASTAGTGNQPQHF	TGTGCCAGTACCGCAGGGACAGGGAATCAGCCCCAGCATTTT
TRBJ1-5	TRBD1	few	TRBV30	CAWSHGQGGEPQHF	TGTGCCTGGAGCCATGGACAGGGTGGGGAGCCCCAGCATTTT
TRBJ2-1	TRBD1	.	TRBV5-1	CASSLPTGGINEQFF	TGCGCCAGCAGCCTCCCCACAGGGGGTATCAATGAGCAGTTCTTC
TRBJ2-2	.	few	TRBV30	CAWKGGGTGELFF	TGTGCCTGGAAGGGGGGGGGCACCGGGGAGCTGTTTTTT
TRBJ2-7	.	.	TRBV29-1	CSVSHGGYEQYF	TGCAGCGTTTCCCACGGGGGATACGAGCAGTACTTC